The 29 T cell receptor beta chains listed next were all sequenced from one sample in a study of Ad26.COV2.S vaccination and SARS-CoV-2 variants. Sequencing used immunoSEQ multiplex PCR; TCRdb keeps in-frame clones, though not all of them. The data contain 410,000 or so clones, around 92% of them seen just once; the ten biggest clones take up about 1.6%. Described treatment: roughly 19 received Ad26.COV2.S at low or high dose, single or two shots; about five received placebo; per-sample allocation not given. Specimen acquisition occurred on day 63 following the initial vaccine or placebo injection. The sequences come from peripheral blood, collected in a trial of Ad26.COV2.S vaccine versus placebo. The receptors stem from a person between 18 and 65 years old who received the Ad26.COV2.S COVID-19 vaccine or a placebo.

The chain links TRBV6-5 to TRBJ2-1; 9 bases map to TRBD1. Trimming took 10 bases from V and 5 from J; bases not matched to a gene: 3. The germline CDR1 and CDR2 sequences are MNHEY and SVGAGI. This CDR3 is built from 12 residues. CDR3 amino acids: CATGTGHNEQFF. CDR3 nucleotides: TGTGCCACCGGGACAGGGCACAATGAGCAGTTCTTC.

The chain has TRBV25-1 and TRBJ2-5; the D is unclear. There are 13 residues in the CDR3. Between the trimmed V and J ends, which lost 1 base and 5 bases, there was a span of 8 bases. Germline values: CDR1 MGHDK, CDR2 SYGVNS. This CDR3 reads CASSEWARETQYF. As DNA, the CDR3 is TGTGCCAGCAGTGAATGGGCCCGGGAGACCCAGTACTTC.

The chain combines TRBV7-2 with TRBJ1-4; weak D call: TRBD1 (5 bases). CDR1 is SGHTA and CDR2 is FQGNSA in the germline V gene. The CDR3 is 15 amino acids. V was shortened by 6 bases and J by 3 bases, with 14 bases between the two germline ends. The CDR3 loop reads CASRLGGVPNEKLFF. The DNA for the CDR3 is TGTGCCAGCAGACTGGGGGGGGTTCCTAATGAAAAACTGTTTTTT.

The V and J genes are TRBV7-2 and TRBJ2-5; 7 bases map to TRBD1. The CDR3 is 15 residues long. CDR1 is SGHTA and CDR2 is FQGNSA in the germline V gene. V lost 5 bases and J lost 2; bases outside the gene matches: 8. CDR3 coding DNA: TGTGCCAGCAGCGGGGGACAGATCATACAAGAGACCCAGTACTTC. Amino acids: CASSGGQIIQETQYF. The variable domain in full, with the rest retrieved from reference TRBV7-2 and TRBJ2-5, is GAGVSQSPSNKVTEKGKDVELRCDPISGHTALYWYRQSLGQGLEFLIYFQGNSAPDKSGLPSDRFSAERTGGSVSTLTIQRTQQEDSAVYLCASSGGQIIQETQYFGPGTRLLVL.

This rearrangement joins TRBV27 to TRBJ2-3; 13 nucleotides agree with TRBD2. The CDR3 is 15 residues long. CDR1 and CDR2 from the germline V gene are MNHEY and SMNVEV (reference sequence). With 6 bases clipped from V and 1 base from J, the junction kept 1 base outside the gene matches. The CDR3, as DNA: TGTGCCAGCAGACTAGCGGGGGGGGGCACAGATACGCAGTATTTT. Protein: CASRLAGGGTDTQYF.

J is TRBJ2-7 and V is TRBV7-2; D may be TRBD1 (6 bases). CDR3 length: 18 amino acids. The germline CDR1 and CDR2 sequences are SGHTA and FQGNSA. The ends were cut back, 5 bases at V and 1 base at J, with 24 bases in the middle. DNA for the CDR3: TGTGCCAGCAGCCCCGGGGTGACAGGAGGCAGATTTTCCTACGAGCAGTACTTC. This codes for CASSPGVTGGRFSYEQYF. The variable domain in full, completed from reference TRBV7-2 and TRBJ2-7, reads GAGVSQSPSNKVTEKGKDVELRCDPISGHTALYWYRQSLGQGLEFLIYFQGNSAPDKSGLPSDRFSAERTGGSVSTLTIQRTQQEDSAVYLCASSPGVTGGRFSYEQYFGPGTRLTVT.

This sequence joins TRBV5-8 and TRBJ1-5, with D possibly TRBD1 on 5 matching bases. V was shortened by 0 bases and J by 3 bases, with 10 bases between the two germline ends. Germline values: CDR1 SGHTS, CDR2 YDEGEE. CDR3 size: 15 residues. The CDR3 sequence: CASSLAWDVNQPQHF. The CDR3 bases are TGTGCCAGCAGCTTGGCATGGGACGTCAATCAGCCCCAGCATTTT.

The genes are TRBV4-1 and TRBJ2-7; D is ambiguous. CDR1 and CDR2 (germline): MGHRA, YSYEKL. The CDR3 spans 14 residues. V shed 1 base and J shed 1 base, with 8 bases lying between them. The CDR3 region has the DNA TGCGCCAGCAGCCAAGGACTCCAATCCTACGAGCAGTACTTC. Its protein is CASSQGLQSYEQYF.

This clone was picked up one time. The rearrangement uses TRBV29-1 and TRBJ1-2; the D gene is possibly TRBD1 (5 bases). V was shortened by 0 bases and J by 6 bases, with 14 bases between the two germline ends. The CDR3 totals 14 residues. Germline CDR1 and CDR2: SQVTM and ANQGSEA. For the CDR3, the DNA is TGCAGCGTTGAAGACTGGCAGGGAGGGCATGGCTACACCTTC. Protein: CSVEDWQGGHGYTF.

This chain connects TRBV7-2 to TRBJ2-5; D may be TRBD2 (6 bases). The CDR3 runs 13 residues. From germline, CDR1 is SGHTA and CDR2 FQGNSA. Trimming took 5 bases from V and 11 from J, leaving 18 bases between them. The CDR3 DNA reads TGTGCCAGCAGCCCAATCGCGACTAGTTATCAGTACTTC. Protein: CASSPIATSYQYF. Based on the CDR3 plus reference TRBV7-2 and TRBJ2-5, the full variable domain is GAGVSQSPSNKVTEKGKDVELRCDPISGHTALYWYRQSLGQGLEFLIYFQGNSAPDKSGLPSDRFSAERTGGSVSTLTIQRTQQEDSAVYLCASSPIATSYQYFGPGTRLLVL.

This chain links TRBV9 with TRBJ1-2; D may be TRBD1 (6 bases). Per germline, CDR1 SGDLS and CDR2 YYNGEE. Trimming removed 0 bases at V and 8 bases at J, with 23 bases between. This CDR3 comprises 17 residues. The CDR3 region has the DNA TGTGCCAGCAGCGTAGGAGAGGGGGTTTGGGGCAATCGGGGCTACACCTTC. It specifies CASSVGEGVWGNRGYTF.

The gene calls are TRBV5-5 and TRBJ2-3; 7 nucleotides agree with TRBD2. Germline V gene lookup returns CDR1 SGHKS and CDR2 YYEKEE (reference sequence). The CDR3 has 15 residues. V lost 1 base and J lost 0; bases outside the gene matches: 2. The chain's CDR3 is CASSLRDYSTDTQYF. The CDR3 DNA follows: TGTGCCAGCAGCTTGCGGGACTACAGCACAGATACGCAGTATTTT.

This clone was counted a few times. The chain recombines TRBV29-1 with TRBJ2-2, with D possibly TRBD2 on 7 matching bases. The CDR3 has 12 amino acids. The ends were cut back, 8 bases at V and 5 bases at J, with 12 bases in the middle. Per the germline V gene, CDR1 is SQVTM and CDR2 is ANQGSEA. This CDR3 reads CSTRGATGELFF. The CDR3 bases are TGCAGCACCCGGGGGGCTACCGGGGAGCTGTTTTTT.

The chain carries TRBV5-8 and TRBJ1-5, with D uncertain. CDR1 and CDR2 (germline): SGHTS, YDEGEE. The length of the CDR3 is 14 residues. Trimming cost V 2 bases and J 0 bases, with 6 bases left between them. The CDR3 spells CASSFGNSNQPQHF. In DNA form, the CDR3 reads TGTGCCAGCAGCTTCGGTAATAGCAATCAGCCCCAGCATTTT.

CDR3 sequence: CASSQGQGRVNEQFF. The DNA for the CDR3 is TGCGCCAGCAGCCAGGGCCAGGGGCGCGTCAATGAGCAGTTCTTC. The rearrangement joins TRBV4-1 to TRBJ2-1; D might be TRBD1 (6 bases). In germline, CDR1 is MGHRA, CDR2 YSYEKL. The CDR3 loop spans 15 amino acids. Trimming shortened V by 3 bases and J by 6 bases, and 15 bases separated the two germline ends.

The rearrangement joins TRBV7-2 to TRBJ2-5; 9 bases agree with TRBD2. The CDR3 totals 16 residues. Unmatched junction bases numbered 12, after V lost 3 bases and J lost 7 bases. Germline V gene lookup returns CDR1 SGHTA and CDR2 FQGNSA. The CDR3 protein is CASSLQRGASGGTQYF. In nucleotides, the CDR3 is TGTGCCAGCAGCTTGCAGCGGGGGGCGAGTGGCGGGACCCAGTACTTC.

The chain recombines TRBV11-3 with TRBJ2-1; D remains unclear. With 3 bases removed from V and 0 bases from J, the gap between germline ends came to 9 bases. The CDR3 has 15 residues. CDR1 and CDR2 (germline): SGHNT, YENEEA. The CDR3, as DNA: TGTGCCAGCAGCTTGGGGTTAAGCTCCTACAATGAGCAGTTCTTC. It translates to CASSLGLSSYNEQFF.

The count of this clone is one. The genes are TRBV2 and TRBJ2-3; 12 nucleotides line up with TRBD2. J gave up 7 bases and V 0 bases, and 11 bases lay outside the gene matches. The CDR3 extends over 18 amino acids. The germline V gene has CDR1 SNHLY and CDR2 FYNNEI. The CDR3 region is CASSEALGLAGGANTQYF. The CDR3 coding sequence is TGTGCCAGCAGTGAAGCGCTTGGGCTAGCGGGGGGGGCGAATACGCAGTATTTT.

This chain joins TRBV30 and TRBJ2-7, with D perhaps TRBD1 (6 bases). The CDR3 is 14 amino acids. V was shortened by 2 bases and J by 3 bases, with 14 bases between the two germline ends. Germline-derived CDR1 and CDR2 are GTSNPN and SVGIG (reference sequence). DNA for the CDR3: TGTGCCTGGAGTACGGACAGCACCCTCTACGAGCAGTACTTC. Encoded protein: CAWSTDSTLYEQYF.

The rearrangement uses TRBV29-1 and TRBJ1-1; weak D call: TRBD1 (6 bases). Germline CDR1 and CDR2: SQVTM and ANQGSEA. V was clipped by 6 bases and J by 1 base, with 15 bases between them. This CDR3 is 14 amino acids long. CDR3 amino acids: CSVPPGHRNTEAFF. CDR3 nucleotide sequence: TGCAGCGTACCACCGGGACACCGGAACACTGAAGCTTTCTTT.

The gene calls are TRBV9 and TRBJ2-1; TRBD1 might be the D (5 bases). The CDR3 totals 15 residues. Per germline, CDR1 SGDLS and CDR2 YYNGEE. V shed 0 bases and J shed 2 bases, with 9 bases lying between them. CDR3 in amino acids: CASSVDWGPYNEQFF. CDR3 coding DNA: TGTGCCAGCAGCGTAGACTGGGGCCCCTACAATGAGCAGTTCTTC.

Here the CDR3 DNA reads TGTGCCAGCAGTTTCTCTATGACTAGCGGGCGAAGCACAGATACGCAGTATTTT. This sequence encodes CASSFSMTSGRSTDTQYF. The chain combines TRBV28 with TRBJ2-3; TRBD2 aligns across 10 bases. Germline CDR1 reads MDHEN; CDR2 reads SYDVKM. CDR3 length: 18 residues. V trimming: 3 bases; J trimming: 0 bases; junction bases outside the gene matches: 9.

The J gene is TRBJ1-1, the V gene TRBV7-9, with no clear D. CDR3 size: 14 residues. Germline-derived CDR1 and CDR2 are SEHNR and FQNEAQ (reference sequence). Trimming pared 4 bases from V and 1 base from J, leaving 10 bases between. DNA for the CDR3: TGTGCCAGCAGCTCCTCGGGCCAGAACACTGAAGCTTTCTTT. Amino acid sequence: CASSSSGQNTEAFF.

The genes are TRBV7-9 and TRBJ2-7; TRBD2 is a possible D gene (6 bases). Trimming left V 4 bases short and J 10 bases short, with 20 bases between. This CDR3 spans 14 amino acids. CDR1 SEHNR and CDR2 FQNEAQ come from the germline V gene (reference sequence). The CDR3 DNA reads TGTGCCAGCAGCTCGACGGGACTCTCTGAGCGACAGTACTTC. As protein: CASSSTGLSERQYF.

The genes are TRBV7-2 and TRBJ2-3, with D maybe TRBD1 (6 bases). This CDR3 is 15 amino acids long. Germline lookup yields CDR1 SGHTA and CDR2 FQGNSA. With 5 bases removed from V and 5 bases from J, the gap between germline ends came to 17 bases. This CDR3 reads CASSHRQDYKDTQYF. In DNA form, the CDR3 reads TGTGCCAGCAGCCACCGACAGGATTATAAAGATACGCAGTATTTT.

This sequence joins TRBV7-9 and TRBJ2-1; D uncertain. V was clipped by 11 bases and J by 9 bases, with 8 bases between them. Germline V gene sequence: CDR1 SEHNR, CDR2 FQNEAQ (reference sequence). The CDR3 length is 9 residues. This CDR3 reads CAGSGEQFF. CDR3 nucleotides: TGTGCCGGATCCGGTGAGCAGTTCTTC.

V and J are TRBV6-2 or TRBV6-3 and TRBJ1-6; weak D call: TRBD1 (5 bases). Germline CDR1 MNHEY, CDR2 SVGEGT. CDR3 length equals 15 residues. The germline V and J ends were trimmed by 5 bases and 8 bases, with 16 bases remaining between them. CDR3 protein: CASSQPGGTYSPLHF. CDR3 nucleotides: TGTGCCAGCAGTCAACCCGGGGGGACGTATTCACCCCTCCACTTT.

The gene calls are TRBV7-2 and TRBJ1-2, with a weak D call TRBD1 (6 bases). V gave up 2 bases and J gave up 5 bases, with 21 bases separating them. The CDR3 length is 17 residues. Germline CDR1 is SGHTA and CDR2 is FQGNSA. CDR3 nucleotide sequence: TGTGCCAGCAGCTTAAAAGGGGGGCCGGTTCTCCCTTATGGCTACACCTTC. Protein sequence: CASSLKGGPVLPYGYTF.

V and J are TRBV6-7 and TRBJ1-6, with unresolved D. TRBV6-7 is filed as an ORF, its function uncertain. The CDR3 runs 14 residues. Deletions cut 2 bases from V and 14 bases from J, with 16 bases between. The DNA for the CDR3 is TGTGCCAGCAGTTACGCAGCGTTCTCCGGTGCCCTCCACTTT. This encodes CASSYAAFSGALHF.